The rows below give T cell receptor beta chains drawn from one sample of a study of blood T cell repertoires in COVID-19. Clones were sequenced by immunoSEQ multiplex PCR, and TCRdb holds only the in-frame ones, with some missing. The profile shows tens of thousands of clones, about 85% of them singletons. The sample comprised peripheral blood. The receptor source for this set is a man in his 70s with COVID-19, enrolled during active disease. CDR3s include the opening cysteine and the closing phenylalanine or tryptophan. The order of the fields is clone size, D gene, J gene, CDR3 length, V gene, CDR3 protein, CDR3 DNA. A D gene is named only where the DNA matches it firmly. Rows give clone size only sometimes, using once, few, many, or a class for an expanded clone.

clone size: -
D gene: -
J gene: TRBJ1-2
CDR3 length: 13
V gene: TRBV7-2
CDR3 protein: CASSLMGARGYTF
CDR3 DNA: TGTGCCAGCAGCTTAATGGGGGCGCGTGGCTACACCTTC

clone size: -
D gene: TRBD2
J gene: TRBJ2-7
CDR3 length: 14
V gene: TRBV6-5
CDR3 protein: CASSQTSGGYEQYF
CDR3 DNA: TGTGCCAGCAGCCAGACTAGCGGGGGTTACGAGCAGTACTTC

clone size: -
D gene: -
J gene: TRBJ2-7
CDR3 length: 11
V gene: TRBV2
CDR3 protein: CASSQSREQYF
CDR3 DNA: TGTGCCAGCAGTCAATCCAGGGAGCAGTACTTC

clone size: once
D gene: -
J gene: TRBJ1-3
CDR3 length: 16
V gene: TRBV30
CDR3 protein: CAWSVLGGFSGNTIYF
CDR3 DNA: TGTGCCTGGAGTGTACTAGGTGGATTTTCTGGAAACACCATATATTTT

clone size: -
D gene: -
J gene: TRBJ2-5
CDR3 length: 13
V gene: TRBV30
CDR3 protein: CAWIRGFGETQYF
CDR3 DNA: TGTGCCTGGATTAGGGGGTTTGGGGAGACCCAGTACTTC

clone size: -
D gene: -
J gene: TRBJ2-2
CDR3 length: 16
V gene: TRBV11-3
CDR3 protein: CASSRERAANTGELFF
CDR3 DNA: TGTGCCAGCAGCCGGGAACGAGCCGCGAACACCGGGGAGCTGTTTTTT

clone size: -
D gene: -
J gene: TRBJ1-4
CDR3 length: 16
V gene: TRBV27
CDR3 protein: CASSLTVQATNEKLFF
CDR3 DNA: TGTGCCAGCAGTTTAACTGTCCAGGCAACTAATGAAAAACTGTTTTTT

clone size: -
D gene: -
J gene: TRBJ2-2
CDR3 length: 16
V gene: TRBV18
CDR3 protein: CASSPPAAGVTGELFF
CDR3 DNA: TGTGCCAGCTCACCACCGGCGGCAGGGGTCACCGGGGAGCTGTTTTTT

clone size: -
D gene: -
J gene: TRBJ2-1
CDR3 length: 15
V gene: TRBV28
CDR3 protein: CASSLPGQKYNEQFF
CDR3 DNA: TGTGCCAGCAGTTTACCGGGACAAAAGTACAATGAGCAGTTCTTC

clone size: -
D gene: TRBD1
J gene: TRBJ1-6
CDR3 length: 15
V gene: TRBV10-2
CDR3 protein: CASSHRGDLISPLHF
CDR3 DNA: TGCGCCAGCAGTCACAGGGGAGATCTTATTTCACCCCTCCACTTT

clone size: -
D gene: TRBD1
J gene: TRBJ2-7
CDR3 length: 13
V gene: TRBV7-7
CDR3 protein: CASSSDRGYEQYF
CDR3 DNA: TGTGCTAGCAGCTCGGACAGGGGGTACGAGCAGTACTTC

clone size: -
D gene: TRBD1
J gene: TRBJ2-5
CDR3 length: 17
V gene: TRBV24-1
CDR3 protein: CATSEAGTGEQGEAQYF
CDR3 DNA: TGTGCCACCAGTGAAGCCGGGACAGGGGAGCAGGGAGAGGCCCAGTACTTC

clone size: -
D gene: -
J gene: TRBJ1-2
CDR3 length: 13
V gene: TRBV28
CDR3 protein: CASYPGAGYGYTF
CDR3 DNA: TGTGCCAGCTATCCAGGGGCGGGCTATGGCTACACCTTC

clone size: once
D gene: TRBD2
J gene: TRBJ2-7
CDR3 length: 15
V gene: TRBV30
CDR3 protein: CAWSMAGGWGYEQYF
CDR3 DNA: TGTGCCTGGAGTATGGCGGGGGGCTGGGGCTACGAGCAGTACTTC

clone size: -
D gene: -
J gene: TRBJ2-4
CDR3 length: 14
V gene: TRBV28
CDR3 protein: CASSLGGASNIQYF
CDR3 DNA: TGTGCCAGCAGTTTGGGGGGGGCCTCAAACATTCAGTACTTC

clone size: -
D gene: TRBD1
J gene: TRBJ1-1
CDR3 length: 14
V gene: TRBV11-2
CDR3 protein: CASSPGQGLAEAFF
CDR3 DNA: TGTGCCAGCAGCCCGGGACAGGGTCTCGCTGAAGCTTTCTTT

clone size: -
D gene: TRBD1
J gene: TRBJ1-2
CDR3 length: 15
V gene: TRBV14
CDR3 protein: CASSQDGTGRGGYTF
CDR3 DNA: TGTGCCAGCAGCCAAGATGGGACAGGGAGAGGTGGCTACACCTTC

clone size: -
D gene: TRBD1
J gene: TRBJ2-5
CDR3 length: 17
V gene: TRBV10-3
CDR3 protein: CAISASRDRGIQETQYF
CDR3 DNA: TGTGCCATCAGCGCTTCCCGGGACAGGGGGATCCAAGAGACCCAGTACTTC

clone size: -
D gene: -
J gene: TRBJ2-1
CDR3 length: 11
V gene: TRBV7-9
CDR3 protein: CASSLYHEQFF
CDR3 DNA: TGTGCCAGCAGCTTATATCATGAGCAGTTCTTC

clone size: -
D gene: -
J gene: TRBJ1-3
CDR3 length: 19
V gene: TRBV5-1
CDR3 protein: CASSLWVTGQDNSGNTIYF
CDR3 DNA: TGCGCCAGCAGCCTGTGGGTTACAGGGCAGGATAACTCTGGAAACACCATATATTTT

clone size: once
D gene: TRBD2
J gene: TRBJ2-5
CDR3 length: 13
V gene: TRBV11-2
CDR3 protein: CASSFGREGTQYF
CDR3 DNA: TGTGCCAGCAGCTTTGGCAGGGAGGGGACCCAGTACTTC

clone size: -
D gene: -
J gene: TRBJ1-1
CDR3 length: 13
V gene: TRBV28
CDR3 protein: CASTLRSTSEAFF
CDR3 DNA: TGTGCCAGCACCCTACGAAGTACTTCTGAAGCTTTCTTT

clone size: -
D gene: TRBD2
J gene: TRBJ2-7
CDR3 length: 13
V gene: TRBV7-2
CDR3 protein: CASSLAGVSEQYF
CDR3 DNA: TGTGCCAGCAGCCTAGCGGGAGTATCCGAGCAGTACTTC

clone size: few
D gene: -
J gene: TRBJ2-3
CDR3 length: 16
V gene: TRBV24-1
CDR3 protein: CATSDLYGRGTDTQYF
CDR3 DNA: TGTGCCACCAGTGATTTGTACGGGCGGGGCACAGATACGCAGTATTTT

clone size: -
D gene: -
J gene: TRBJ2-5
CDR3 length: 16
V gene: TRBV28
CDR3 protein: CASSQIATERAETQYF
CDR3 DNA: TGTGCCAGCAGTCAGATAGCGACCGAGCGGGCAGAGACCCAGTACTTC

clone size: -
D gene: -
J gene: TRBJ2-7
CDR3 length: 14
V gene: TRBV5-4
CDR3 protein: CASSFRDTPYEQYF
CDR3 DNA: TGTGCCAGCAGCTTTCGGGACACCCCCTACGAGCAGTACTTC

clone size: -
D gene: -
J gene: TRBJ1-5
CDR3 length: 15
V gene: TRBV6-5
CDR3 protein: CASRPNRVAHQPQHF
CDR3 DNA: TGTGCCAGCAGACCGAACAGGGTCGCCCATCAGCCCCAGCATTTT

clone size: -
D gene: TRBD2
J gene: TRBJ2-1
CDR3 length: 18
V gene: TRBV7-2
CDR3 protein: CASSLSSSGGSSYNEQFF
CDR3 DNA: TGTGCCAGCAGCTTATCGTCTAGCGGGGGGAGCTCCTACAATGAGCAGTTCTTC

clone size: -
D gene: TRBD2
J gene: TRBJ2-1
CDR3 length: 16
V gene: TRBV4-2
CDR3 protein: CASSQDAGGGNNEQFF
CDR3 DNA: TGTGCCAGCAGCCAAGACGCGGGAGGGGGAAACAATGAGCAGTTCTTC

clone size: -
D gene: TRBD1
J gene: TRBJ1-1
CDR3 length: 18
V gene: TRBV5-1
CDR3 protein: CASSRTGGAGGMNTEAFF
CDR3 DNA: TGCGCCAGCAGCAGAACAGGGGGCGCGGGGGGAATGAACACTGAAGCTTTCTTT

clone size: -
D gene: -
J gene: TRBJ1-2
CDR3 length: 13
V gene: TRBV27
CDR3 protein: CASSRIGVGGYTF
CDR3 DNA: TGTGCCAGCAGTCGAATCGGGGTTGGAGGCTACACCTTC

clone size: -
D gene: TRBD1
J gene: TRBJ1-4
CDR3 length: 15
V gene: TRBV11-2
CDR3 protein: CASSSPTGVREKLFF
CDR3 DNA: TGTGCCAGCAGCTCCCCGACAGGGGTTCGAGAAAAACTGTTTTTT

clone size: -
D gene: TRBD1
J gene: TRBJ2-5
CDR3 length: 16
V gene: TRBV4-2
CDR3 protein: CASSQEGTGGAETQYF
CDR3 DNA: TGTGCCAGCAGCCAAGAAGGGACAGGGGGTGCAGAGACCCAGTACTTC

clone size: -
D gene: -
J gene: TRBJ1-6
CDR3 length: 14
V gene: TRBV6-5
CDR3 protein: CASSPRTRNSPLHF
CDR3 DNA: TGTGCCAGCAGCCCCAGGACACGTAATTCACCCCTCCACTTT

clone size: -
D gene: TRBD1
J gene: TRBJ1-1
CDR3 length: 15
V gene: TRBV3-1/TRBV3-2
CDR3 protein: CASSQTGARNTEAFF
CDR3 DNA: TGTGCCAGCAGCCAAACAGGGGCAAGGAACACTGAAGCTTTCTTT

clone size: -
D gene: TRBD2
J gene: TRBJ2-2
CDR3 length: 17
V gene: TRBV24-1
CDR3 protein: CATSDWGTSEFTGELFF
CDR3 DNA: TGTGCCACCAGTGATTGGGGGACTAGCGAGTTTACCGGGGAGCTGTTTTTT

clone size: few
D gene: -
J gene: TRBJ2-7
CDR3 length: 13
V gene: TRBV12-3/TRBV12-4
CDR3 protein: CASSFQLEGEQYF
CDR3 DNA: TGTGCCAGCAGTTTCCAACTAGAGGGTGAGCAGTACTTC

clone size: -
D gene: TRBD2
J gene: TRBJ2-1
CDR3 length: 15
V gene: TRBV7-2
CDR3 protein: CASSLGGLAANEQFF
CDR3 DNA: TGTGCCAGCAGCTTAGGAGGACTAGCGGCCAATGAGCAGTTCTTC

clone size: -
D gene: -
J gene: TRBJ2-5
CDR3 length: 13
V gene: TRBV28
CDR3 protein: CASSGDGGETQYF
CDR3 DNA: TGTGCCAGCAGTGGAGACGGGGGAGAGACCCAGTACTTC

clone size: -
D gene: TRBD2
J gene: TRBJ2-3
CDR3 length: 17
V gene: TRBV7-6
CDR3 protein: CASSLGTSGRSTDTQYF
CDR3 DNA: TGTGCCAGCAGCTTAGGGACTAGCGGGAGATCGACAGATACGCAGTATTTT

clone size: -
D gene: TRBD1
J gene: TRBJ1-5
CDR3 length: 18
V gene: TRBV19
CDR3 protein: CASRVTGGGSRSNQPQHF
CDR3 DNA: TGTGCCAGTAGGGTGACAGGGGGCGGCTCAAGGAGCAATCAGCCCCAGCATTTT

clone size: -
D gene: -
J gene: TRBJ1-5
CDR3 length: 13
V gene: TRBV28
CDR3 protein: CASSAGGNQPQHF
CDR3 DNA: TGTGCCAGCAGTGCTGGCGGAAATCAGCCCCAGCATTTT

clone size: -
D gene: -
J gene: TRBJ2-5
CDR3 length: 13
V gene: TRBV9
CDR3 protein: CASSQAFQETQYF
CDR3 DNA: TGTGCCAGCAGCCAGGCGTTTCAAGAGACCCAGTACTTC

clone size: few
D gene: TRBD2
J gene: TRBJ2-1
CDR3 length: 16
V gene: TRBV9
CDR3 protein: CASSSWGGTKYNEQFF
CDR3 DNA: TGTGCCAGCAGCTCCTGGGGGGGGACTAAGTATAATGAGCAGTTCTTC

clone size: -
D gene: TRBD1
J gene: TRBJ2-1
CDR3 length: 13
V gene: TRBV7-2
CDR3 protein: CASSLDRAYEQFF
CDR3 DNA: TGTGCCAGCAGCCTCGACAGGGCCTATGAGCAGTTCTTC

clone size: -
D gene: -
J gene: TRBJ2-2
CDR3 length: 16
V gene: TRBV13
CDR3 protein: CASSLHQTRWAGELFF
CDR3 DNA: TGTGCCAGCAGCTTACACCAGACTAGATGGGCCGGGGAGCTGTTTTTT

clone size: -
D gene: -
J gene: TRBJ2-1
CDR3 length: 15
V gene: TRBV18
CDR3 protein: CASSPLRGAFNEQFF
CDR3 DNA: TGTGCCAGCTCCCCCCTCAGGGGGGCTTTCAATGAGCAGTTCTTC

clone size: -
D gene: TRBD2
J gene: TRBJ2-7
CDR3 length: 15
V gene: TRBV9
CDR3 protein: CASSVDSSGSYEQYF
CDR3 DNA: TGTGCCAGCAGCGTAGACTCTAGCGGGAGTTACGAGCAGTACTTC

clone size: -
D gene: TRBD1
J gene: TRBJ1-6
CDR3 length: 16
V gene: TRBV5-1
CDR3 protein: CASSEGQGALNSPLHF
CDR3 DNA: TGCGCCAGCAGCGAAGGACAGGGGGCGCTTAATTCACCCCTCCACTTT

clone size: once
D gene: TRBD2
J gene: TRBJ2-1
CDR3 length: 17
V gene: TRBV27
CDR3 protein: CASSLSFSGGSYNEQFF
CDR3 DNA: TGTGCCAGCAGTTTATCTTTTAGCGGGGGCTCCTACAATGAGCAGTTCTTC

clone size: -
D gene: TRBD1
J gene: TRBJ2-5
CDR3 length: 14
V gene: TRBV7-2
CDR3 protein: CASSADRVKETQYF
CDR3 DNA: TGTGCCAGCAGCGCGGACAGGGTGAAGGAGACCCAGTACTTC